This is a list of T cell receptor beta chains from one sample in a study of cytomegalovirus exposure and HLA in healthy donors. Clones were read by immunoSEQ multiplex PCR, and TCRdb kept only the in-frame ones, dropping some. Here the sample spans some 140,000 clones, about 69% being singletons. Material for sequencing was PBMCs. These receptors were collected from a man aged 25-40 years in good health and CMV-seronegative. Each CDR3 is given with its conserved first and last residue. Each record gives: J gene, V gene, D gene, clone size, CDR3 protein, CDR3 DNA. The D gene is left open where the match is weak. Only some rows state a clone size, as once, few, many or a class for expanded clones.

j_gene: TRBJ1-2
v_gene: TRBV27
d_gene: .
abundance: .
CDR3aa: CASSSIPTGGYTF
CDR3nt: TGTGCCAGCAGTTCGATACCGACGGGTGGCTACACCTTC

j_gene: TRBJ2-3
v_gene: TRBV30
d_gene: .
abundance: .
CDR3aa: CAWSSMRNTDTQYF
CDR3nt: TGTGCCTGGAGTTCTATGCGGAACACAGATACGCAGTATTTT

j_gene: TRBJ1-5
v_gene: TRBV19
d_gene: TRBD1
abundance: .
CDR3aa: CASTDLRGTLGNQPQHF
CDR3nt: TGTGCCAGTACCGACCTCAGGGGGACGTTGGGCAATCAGCCCCAGCATTTT

j_gene: TRBJ1-4
v_gene: TRBV9
d_gene: TRBD1
abundance: .
CDR3aa: CASSGGTGNEKLFF
CDR3nt: TGTGCCAGCAGCGGGGGGACAGGGAATGAAAAACTGTTTTTT

j_gene: TRBJ2-1
v_gene: TRBV4-1
d_gene: TRBD2
abundance: .
CDR3aa: CASSQGLARNNEQFF
CDR3nt: TGCGCCAGCAGCCAGGGACTAGCCAGAAACAATGAGCAGTTCTTC

j_gene: TRBJ1-2
v_gene: TRBV7-2
d_gene: .
abundance: .
CDR3aa: CASSLGLRQELNYGYTF
CDR3nt: TGTGCCAGCAGCTTGGGCCTCAGACAGGAGCTAAACTATGGCTACACCTTC

j_gene: TRBJ1-1
v_gene: TRBV4-1
d_gene: .
abundance: .
CDR3aa: CASSQEEVRVMNTEAFF
CDR3nt: TGCGCCAGCAGCCAAGAAGAAGTCCGGGTGATGAACACTGAAGCTTTCTTT

j_gene: TRBJ2-1
v_gene: TRBV29-1
d_gene: TRBD2
abundance: .
CDR3aa: CSAHGLAGGDEQFF
CDR3nt: TGCAGCGCCCACGGACTAGCGGGGGGCGATGAGCAGTTCTTC

j_gene: TRBJ1-1
v_gene: TRBV27
d_gene: .
abundance: .
CDR3aa: CASSWSGNTEAFF
CDR3nt: TGTGCCAGCAGTTGGTCGGGGAACACTGAAGCTTTCTTT

j_gene: TRBJ2-5
v_gene: TRBV4-3
d_gene: TRBD2
abundance: .
CDR3aa: CASSPGGGGGVETQYF
CDR3nt: TGCGCCAGCAGCCCCGGCGGCGGGGGGGGCGTGGAGACCCAGTACTTC

j_gene: TRBJ2-1
v_gene: TRBV18
d_gene: .
abundance: once
CDR3aa: CASAGGSPYNEQFF
CDR3nt: TGTGCCAGCGCCGGGGGTTCCCCCTACAATGAGCAGTTCTTC